A single sample is the source of the 27 T cell receptor beta chains below, sequenced in a study of radiation and T cells in renal cell carcinoma. As for time point: blood 4 weeks post-SBRT, at nephrectomy. Treatment here: 15 Gy SBRT to primary tumor, nephrectomy 4 weeks later. Profiled with immunoSEQ multiplex PCR; TCRdb holds only in-frame clones, not every one. The sample has around 77,000 clones; around 78% are singletons. The source was blood, collected from a patient whose treatment included radiotherapy and nephrectomy. All receptors derive from a woman in her sixties with renal cell carcinoma.

This chain uses TRBV7-3 with TRBJ2-1; perhaps TRBD1 as D (5 bases). Germline lookup yields CDR1 SGHTA and CDR2 FQGTGA. The ends were cut back, 5 bases at V and 4 bases at J, with 15 bases in the middle. This CDR3 spans 15 amino acids. The CDR3 DNA sequence: TGTGCCAGCAGCATCTTAGGGGCAGAATACAATGAGCAGTTCTTC. This translates into CASSILGAEYNEQFF.

V is TRBV5-6 and J is TRBJ2-1; 10 bases fit TRBD1. CDR3 length: 15 residues. From germline, CDR1 is SGHDT and CDR2 YYEEEE. The junction had 8 bases not matched to a gene; V was cut back by 4 bases and J by 7 bases. In DNA form, the CDR3 reads TGTGCCAGCAGCGGATGGACAGGGGGAGGGAATGAGCAGTTCTTC. Amino acid sequence: CASSGWTGGGNEQFF.

V usage is TRBV6-1 and J usage is TRBJ1-3, with no clear D. Trimming took off 6 bases at V and 0 bases at J, with 12 bases between the two ends. The germline V gene encodes CDR1 MNHNS and CDR2 SASEGT. The CDR3 runs to 15 residues. The CDR3 is CASRAQLISGNTIYF. The CDR3 DNA sequence: TGTGCCAGCAGAGCCCAGCTCATCTCTGGAAACACCATATATTTT.

This chain links TRBV9 with TRBJ1-3; D is unclear. Trimming removed 0 bases from V and 1 base from J, with 8 bases in between. Per the germline V gene, CDR1 is SGDLS and CDR2 is YYNGEE. This CDR3 comprises 15 residues. The CDR3 DNA reads TGTGCCAGCAGCGTAGATATGGTTTCTGGAAACACCATATATTTT. The encoded protein is CASSVDMVSGNTIYF.

This sequence joins TRBV30 and TRBJ2-5, with unresolved D. From germline, CDR1 is GTSNPN and CDR2 SVGIG (reference sequence). Trimming took 5 bases from V and 4 from J, leaving 8 bases between them. The CDR3 has 11 amino acids. CDR3 sequence (DNA): TGTGCCTGGCATCACAGAGAGACCCAGTACTTC. It yields the protein CAWHHRETQYF.

The V gene is TRBV19, the J gene TRBJ2-1, with TRBD1 identical over 10 bases. This CDR3 contains 16 residues. The germline gives CDR1 LNHDA, CDR2 SQIVND (reference sequence). The J segment lost 10 bases and the V segment lost 2 bases, leaving 11 bases of the junction unmatched. CDR3 nucleotide sequence: TGTGCCAGTAGTATAATATTCGGGACAGGGGCCACGGAGCAGTTCTTC. It yields the protein CASSIIFGTGATEQFF.

This chain links TRBV5-1 with TRBJ2-3, with no clear D. V lost 0 bases, J lost 4 bases, and 3 bases lay in between. Germline CDR1 is SGHRS and CDR2 is YFSETQ. This CDR3 comprises 12 residues. CDR3: CASSLDSDTQYF. CDR3 DNA sequence: TGCGCCAGCAGCTTGGATTCAGATACGCAGTATTTT.

The count of this clone is one. The chain employs TRBV27 and TRBJ1-2; D is perhaps TRBD1 (5 bases). The germline V and J ends were trimmed by 6 bases and 5 bases, with 13 bases remaining between them. The CDR3 is 13 amino acids. Germline CDR1 and CDR2: MNHEY and SMNVEV (reference sequence). This chain's CDR3 is CASSRGKVYGYTF. CDR3 DNA sequence: TGTGCCAGCAGCCGGGGCAAGGTTTATGGCTACACCTTC.

The rearrangement links TRBV27 to TRBJ2-1; D is perhaps TRBD1 (5 bases). This CDR3 comprises 14 residues. Trimming cost V 5 bases and J 9 bases, with 17 bases left between them. The germline V gene has CDR1 MNHEY and CDR2 SMNVEV (reference sequence). The CDR3 DNA follows: TGTGCCAGCAGTCCACAGTTAGGGCAGGGTGAGCAGTTCTTC. This translates into CASSPQLGQGEQFF.

This chain connects TRBV7-2 to TRBJ2-7, with a tentative D call TRBD1 (5 bases). The CDR3 runs to 13 residues. Germline CDR1 reads SGHTA; CDR2 reads FQGNSA. Between the trimmed V and J ends, which lost 3 bases and 6 bases, there was a span of 12 bases. The CDR3: CASSFGRAAEQYF. The CDR3 DNA is TGTGCCAGCAGCTTTGGCAGGGCGGCCGAGCAGTACTTC.

V and J are TRBV7-2 and TRBJ2-3; 9 bases fit TRBD1. The germline gives CDR1 SGHTA, CDR2 FQGNSA. The CDR3 covers 12 residues. J was trimmed by 14 bases and V by 5 bases; bases with no gene match: 8. The CDR3 sequence: CASSPRTGVLYF. The CDR3 nucleotides are TGTGCCAGCAGCCCGAGGACAGGGGTTCTGTATTTT.

The chain uses TRBV5-1 and TRBJ2-7; tentatively, D is TRBD1 or TRBD2 (5 bases each). The V gene's germline CDR1 is SGHRS and CDR2 YFSETQ. The CDR3 consists of 13 residues. Trimming cost V 0 bases and J 4 bases, with 8 bases left between them. This CDR3 reads CASSLEWGYEQYF. CDR3 in DNA: TGCGCCAGCAGCTTGGAGTGGGGGTACGAGCAGTACTTC.

The V call is TRBV4-1, the J call TRBJ2-7, with TRBD1 as a possible D gene (7 bases). This CDR3 comprises 17 residues. Trimming removed 4 bases from V and 1 base from J, with 20 bases in between. Germline CDR1 MGHRA, CDR2 YSYEKL. This CDR3 reads CASSLRRGDSASYEQYF. The DNA for the CDR3 is TGCGCCAGCAGCCTCAGGAGGGGGGACAGTGCTTCCTACGAGCAGTACTTC.

The chain recombines TRBV10-1 with TRBJ1-6; TRBD1 matches 9 bases. V was pared by 2 bases and J by 9 bases, with 5 bases of the junction left unmatched. The V gene's germline CDR1 is WNHNN and CDR2 SYGVQD (reference sequence). The CDR3 contains 15 residues. The CDR3: CASSEGTGLGSPLHF. CDR3 nucleotides: TGCGCCAGCAGTGAGGGGACAGGGCTTGGTTCACCCCTCCACTTT.

The CDR3 nucleotides read TGTGCCATCAGCACAGGGCACACTGAAGCTTTCTTT. Amino acid sequence: CAISTGHTEAFF. The chain carries TRBV10-3 and TRBJ1-1; tentatively, D is TRBD1 (6 bases). The CDR3 has 12 amino acids. CDR1 and CDR2 from the germline V gene are ENHRY and SYGVKD. Trimming stripped 6 bases from V and 3 bases from J, with 8 bases between.

The genes are TRBV7-6 and TRBJ1-3; no clear D. Per germline, CDR1 SGHVS and CDR2 FNYEAQ. The V end was cut by 5 bases, the J end by 0 bases, with 17 bases between. CDR3 length equals 17 residues. CDR3 sequence: CASSRIPNPNSGNTIYF. The CDR3, as DNA: TGTGCCAGCAGCCGAATCCCCAATCCTAACTCTGGAAACACCATATATTTT.

The rearrangement uses TRBV5-1 and TRBJ1-4; 9 bases agree with TRBD1. Germline CDR1 is SGHRS and CDR2 is YFSETQ. The CDR3 loop spans 15 amino acids. J lost 8 bases, V lost 3 bases, and 8 bases had no gene match. The CDR3 loop is CASSSHRGQGEKLFF. The CDR3, as DNA: TGCGCCAGCAGCTCCCACAGGGGGCAAGGGGAAAAACTGTTTTTT.

V is TRBV7-3 and J is TRBJ2-6, with TRBD1 identical over 9 bases. Unmatched junction bases numbered 11, after V lost 2 bases and J lost 3 bases. Germline CDR1 and CDR2: SGHTA and FQGTGA. CDR3 length: 19 amino acids. The CDR3 DNA follows: TGTGCCAGCAGCTTAGTTGGCCTACAGGGGGCCGTTGGGGCCAACGTCCTGACTTTC. This codes for CASSLVGLQGAVGANVLTF.

CDR3 coding DNA: TGTGCCAGCAGCCCCGGGACAGGAGACCCCTATGGCTACACCTTC. Translated: CASSPGTGDPYGYTF. This sequence joins TRBV7-6 and TRBJ1-2, with 8 bases aligning to TRBD1. This CDR3 has 15 residues. J lost 4 bases, V lost 5 bases, and 9 bases had no gene match. Germline V lookup: CDR1 SGHVS, CDR2 FNYEAQ.

The chain is built from TRBV9 and TRBJ1-3; weak D call: TRBD1 (5 bases). The germline V gene has CDR1 SGDLS and CDR2 YYNGEE. The CDR3 is 17 residues long. Trimming pared 3 bases from V and 0 bases from J, leaving 16 bases between. The DNA for the CDR3 is TGTGCCAGCAGCGAGACGGGACGGACTAGCTCTGGAAACACCATATATTTT. Translating it yields CASSETGRTSSGNTIYF.

The CDR3 DNA follows: TGTGCCACCAGCAGAGACCTACAGGGGGCCGGCGGGGAGCTGTTTTTT. Protein product: CATSRDLQGAGGELFF. The chain recombines TRBV15 with TRBJ2-2; 9 positions match TRBD1. The junction had 6 bases not matched to a gene; V was cut back by 0 bases and J by 7 bases. The CDR3 has 16 amino acids. CDR1 and CDR2 (germline): LNHNV, YYDKDF (reference sequence).

As for this clone: Relative to the germline gene, one junction end is altered; a read error may explain this. The V and J genes are TRBV7-7 and TRBJ2-5; the match to TRBD2 covers 8 bases. The CDR3 extends over 15 amino acids. The V gene's germline CDR1 is SSHAT and CDR2 FNYEAQ (reference sequence). CDR3 coding DNA: TGTGCTAGCAGCCCCGGGGGGGCGGCAGGAGAGACCCAGTACTTC. Encoded protein: CASSPGGAAGETQYF.

The genes are TRBV28 and TRBJ1-5; D is possibly TRBD1 (6 bases). The CDR3 spans 16 residues. Germline CDR1 is MDHEN and CDR2 is SYDVKM. V was clipped by 3 bases and J by 5 bases, with 17 bases between them. CDR3 DNA sequence: TGTGCCAGCAGTTTGGCTGACAGTAGGGGGTATCAGCCCCAGCATTTT. This sequence encodes CASSLADSRGYQPQHF. Combining the CDR3 with reference TRBV28 and TRBJ1-5 gives the whole variable domain DVKVTQSSRYLVKRTGEKVFLECVQDMDHENMFWYRQDPGLGLRLIYFSYDVKMKEKGDIPEGYSVSREKKERFSLILESASTNQTSMYLCASSLADSRGYQPQHFGDGTRLSIL.

This chain connects TRBV27 to TRBJ2-3; no clear D gene. The CDR3 length is 15 residues. Germline V gives CDR1 MNHEY, CDR2 SMNVEV (reference sequence). V was shortened by 3 bases and J by 2 bases, with 12 bases between the two germline ends. The CDR3 bases are TGTGCCAGCAGTTTCGGGTCCTTAGACACAGATACGCAGTATTTT. Protein: CASSFGSLDTDTQYF.

This CDR3 is CASSPQAGGNTEAFF. The CDR3 DNA reads as TGCGCCAGCAGCCCTCAAGCAGGGGGGAACACTGAAGCTTTCTTT. This chain connects TRBV5-1 to TRBJ1-1; TRBD1 matches at 7 bases. Germline trimming cut 4 bases from V and 1 base from J; bases unmatched to any gene: 7. Germline V gene sequence: CDR1 SGHRS, CDR2 YFSETQ. The CDR3 extends over 15 amino acids. Supplemented by reference TRBV5-1 and TRBJ1-1, the full variable domain reads KAGVTQTPRYLIKTRGQQVTLSCSPISGHRSVSWYQQTPGQGLQFLFEYFSETQRNKGNFPGRFSGRQFSNSRSEMNVSTLELGDSALYLCASSPQAGGNTEAFFGQGTRLTVV.

The V and J genes are TRBV7-9 and TRBJ2-3; TRBD2 is a possible D gene (5 bases). Per the germline V gene, CDR1 is SEHNR and CDR2 is FQNEAQ (reference sequence). With 7 bases removed from V and 11 bases from J, the gap between germline ends came to 16 bases. The CDR3 spans 12 residues. CDR3 amino acids: CASTTQRAGQYF. In DNA form, the CDR3 reads TGTGCCAGCACCACCCAGAGGGCCGGGCAGTATTTT.

This clone was recorded a few times. The V and J genes are TRBV18 and TRBJ2-7; D might be TRBD2 (6 bases). The CDR3 consists of 14 residues. V lost 3 bases and J lost 0, with 9 bases in between. Germline-derived CDR1 and CDR2 are KGHSH and LQKENI. The CDR3 region has the DNA TGTGCCAGCTCACCGTCCGGGAGCTCCTACGAGCAGTACTTC. Its protein is CASSPSGSSYEQYF.